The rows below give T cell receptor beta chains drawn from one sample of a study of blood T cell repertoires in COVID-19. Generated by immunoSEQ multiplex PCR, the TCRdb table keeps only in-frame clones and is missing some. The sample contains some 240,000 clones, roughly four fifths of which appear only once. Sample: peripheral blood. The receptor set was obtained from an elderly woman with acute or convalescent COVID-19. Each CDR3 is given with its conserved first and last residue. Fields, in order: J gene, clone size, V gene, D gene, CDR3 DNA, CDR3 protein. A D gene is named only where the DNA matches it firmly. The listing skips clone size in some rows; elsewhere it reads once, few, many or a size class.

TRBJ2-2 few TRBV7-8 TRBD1 TGTGCCAGCAGCCTTCCCCGGACAGGATTGGCTAACACGCCTGGGAACACCGGGGAGCTGTTTTTT CASSLPRTGLANTPGNTGELFF
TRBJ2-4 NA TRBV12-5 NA NA CASGNGTGYISAKNIQYF
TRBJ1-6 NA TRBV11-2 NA TGTGCCAGCAGCTTATACAGTAATTCACCCCTCCACTTT CASSLYSNSPLHF
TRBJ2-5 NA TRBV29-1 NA TGCAGCGTTGCTCAAGAGACCCAGTACTTC CSVAQETQYF
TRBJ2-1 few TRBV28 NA TGTGCCAGCAGTTCCCCCCCGTTTTTGTTCTTC CASSSPPFLFF
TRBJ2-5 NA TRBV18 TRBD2 TGTGCCAGCTCACCACCGGGGATAGCGGGGGTACAAGAGACCCAGTACTTC CASSPPGIAGVQETQYF
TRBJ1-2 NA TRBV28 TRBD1 TGTGCCAGCGTTAACAGGGGGCCCTATGGCTACACCTTC CASVNRGPYGYTF
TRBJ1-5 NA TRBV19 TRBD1 TGTGCCAGTAGGCGGACAGGGGGCAACAATCAGCCCCAGCATTTT CASRRTGGNNQPQHF
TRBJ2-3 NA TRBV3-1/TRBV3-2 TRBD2 TGTGCCAGCAGCCCCGGGGGGGCGGATACGCAGTATTTT CASSPGGADTQYF
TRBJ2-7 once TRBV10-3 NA TGTGCCATCAGTGAGTTTGCAGGGCGCGAGCAGTACTTC CAISEFAGREQYF
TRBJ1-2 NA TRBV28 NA TGTGCCAGCAGTTTTGGGCTATCCTACACCTTC CASSFGLSYTF
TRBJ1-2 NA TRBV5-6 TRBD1 TGTGCCAGCAGCTCGGGCACAGGGGATGGCTACACCTTC CASSSGTGDGYTF
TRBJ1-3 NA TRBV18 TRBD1 TGTGCCAGCTCGCCCTCGGGACAGCTTTCTGGAAACACCATATATTTT CASSPSGQLSGNTIYF
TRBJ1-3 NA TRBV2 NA TGTGCCAGCAGGGAAATCACAGGGTTTGGAAACACCATATATTTT CASREITGFGNTIYF
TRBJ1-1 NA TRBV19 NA TGTGCCAGTAGGAGGGCAGGCGGGACTGAAGCTTTCTTT CASRRAGGTEAFF
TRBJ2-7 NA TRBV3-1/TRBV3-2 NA TGTGCCAGCAGTCCAGGGAACTCGTACTACGAGCAGTACTTC CASSPGNSYYEQYF
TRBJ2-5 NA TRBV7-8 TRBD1 TGTGCCAGCACCGTTGGGACAGATCAAGAGACCCAGTACTTC CASTVGTDQETQYF
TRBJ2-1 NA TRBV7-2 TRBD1 TGTGCCAGCAGCCCAACAGGGGCGAGTGAGCAGTTCTTC CASSPTGASEQFF
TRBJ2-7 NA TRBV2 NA TGTGCCAGCAGCGACGCCCACAGGCTCTCCTACGAGCAGTACTTC CASSDAHRLSYEQYF
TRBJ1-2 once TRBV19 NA TGTGCCAGCGCCCGGACAGCCGACTATGGCTACACCTTC CASARTADYGYTF
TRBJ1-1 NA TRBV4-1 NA TGCGCCAGCAGCCAAGATCAAGGAATTAAGGCTAGAACTGAAGCTTTCTTT CASSQDQGIKARTEAFF
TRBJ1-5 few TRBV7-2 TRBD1 TGTGCCAGCAGCCCCAGTGGGACAGGGGATCAGCCCCAGCATTTT CASSPSGTGDQPQHF
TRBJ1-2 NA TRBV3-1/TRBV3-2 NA TGTGCCAGCAGCCAAGAGGGCAGGGAAGGCGGCTACACCTTC CASSQEGREGGYTF
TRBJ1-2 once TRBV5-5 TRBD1 TGTGCCAGCAGTTCCCAAACCGGGACAGGGATAAGTAGAGGTGGCTACACCTTC CASSSQTGTGISRGGYTF
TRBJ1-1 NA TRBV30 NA TGTGCCTGGAGTATACGAGGGCGGGACACTGAAGCTTTCTTT CAWSIRGRDTEAFF
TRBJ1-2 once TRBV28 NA TGTGCCAGCAGGGGGGGGTTGTTAGGTGGCTACACCTTC CASRGGLLGGYTF
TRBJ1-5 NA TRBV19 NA TGTGCCAGTAGTATAGGGGTGACAGCTTTCAATCAGCCCCAGCATTTT CASSIGVTAFNQPQHF
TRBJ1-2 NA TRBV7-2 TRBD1 TGTGCCAGCAGACGGTGGCAGGGGGCGTCCGACTATGGCTACACCTTC CASRRWQGASDYGYTF
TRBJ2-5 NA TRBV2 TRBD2 TGTGCCAGCAGTAAGGACCGGGGGGGAGAGACCCAGTACTTC CASSKDRGGETQYF
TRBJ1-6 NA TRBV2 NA TGTGCCAGCAGGCAGGGAACTTCACCCCTCCACTTT CASRQGTSPLHF
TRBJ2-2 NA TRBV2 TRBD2 TGTGCCAGCAGGAACAGATTAGCGGGGAACACCGGGGAGCTGTTTTTT CASRNRLAGNTGELFF
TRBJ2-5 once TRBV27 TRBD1 TGTGCCAGCAGTTCCTCCTCGACAGGGAGCAGAGAGACCCAGTACTTC CASSSSSTGSRETQYF
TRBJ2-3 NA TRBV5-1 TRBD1 TGCGCCAGCAGCTTAGAGGGGGCGTCTTCCACAGATACGCAGTATTTT CASSLEGASSTDTQYF
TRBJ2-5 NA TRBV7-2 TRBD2 TGTGCCAGCAGCTTATCTAGCGGGGACCTCCGGGAGACCCAGTACTTC CASSLSSGDLRETQYF
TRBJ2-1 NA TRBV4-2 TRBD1 TGTGCCAGCAGCCAAGACCCCAGGGGGAGCTCCTACAATGAGCAGTTCTTC CASSQDPRGSSYNEQFF
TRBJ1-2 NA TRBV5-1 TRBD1 TGCGCCAGCAGCACATCTCCGGGACAGGAGATCTATGGCTACACCTTC CASSTSPGQEIYGYTF
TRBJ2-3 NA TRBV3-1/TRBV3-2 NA TGTGCCAGCAGACTCGGACAGTGGGCAGATACGCAGTATTTT CASRLGQWADTQYF
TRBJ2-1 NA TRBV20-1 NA TGCAGTGCTGACACGTACAATGAGCAGTTCTTC CSADTYNEQFF
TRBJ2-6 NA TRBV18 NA TGTGCCAGCTCACCCCGTGGGGTGGACACGGATGTCCTCGTGCGGGCCAACGTCCTGACTTTC CASSPRGVDTDVLVRANVLTF
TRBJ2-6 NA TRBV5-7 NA TGTGCCAGCAGTTTAGACAGGAGTCTCCCCTCTGGGGCCAACGTCCTGACTTTC CASSLDRSLPSGANVLTF
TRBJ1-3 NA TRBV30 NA TGTGCCTGGAGTGAGGAGAACACCATATATTTT CAWSEENTIYF
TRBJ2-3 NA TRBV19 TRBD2 TGTGCCAGTAGTCCCCGGGGCCTCGGGTCACTAGCGGGCCTTCTGGATACGCAGTATTTT CASSPRGLGSLAGLLDTQYF
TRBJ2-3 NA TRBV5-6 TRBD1 TGTGCCAGCAGCTCACCGGGACAGGGGCCCACAGATACGCAGTATTTT CASSSPGQGPTDTQYF
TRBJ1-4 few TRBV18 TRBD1 TGTGCCAGCTCACCCGGGACAGCGAATGAAAAACTGTTTTTT CASSPGTANEKLFF
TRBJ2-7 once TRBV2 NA TGTGCCAGCAGTTCCGGACTGGGGAGATCCTACGAGCAGTACTTC CASSSGLGRSYEQYF
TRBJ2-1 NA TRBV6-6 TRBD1 TGTGCCAGCAGTCCCGGGACAGTATACAATGAGCAGTTCTTC CASSPGTVYNEQFF
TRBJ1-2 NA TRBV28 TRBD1 TGTGCCAGCAGTCCAGGGGGCCAGACGGGCTATGGCTACACCTTC CASSPGGQTGYGYTF
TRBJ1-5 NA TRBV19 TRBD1 TGTGCCAGTAGTATAGGTGGGACAGGGGGAAATCAGCCCCAGCATTTT CASSIGGTGGNQPQHF
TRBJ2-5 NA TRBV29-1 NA TGCAGCGTTTTCCCTAGCTCGGAGACCCAGTACTTC CSVFPSSETQYF
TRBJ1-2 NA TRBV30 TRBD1 TGTGCCTGGAGTATAGGGACAGGGTGGTTTGGCTACACCTTC CAWSIGTGWFGYTF
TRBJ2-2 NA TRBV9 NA TGTGCCAGCAGCGTAGAGAGGGTAGGGTCGGGCGGCACCGGGGAGCTGTTTTTT CASSVERVGSGGTGELFF
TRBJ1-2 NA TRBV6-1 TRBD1 TGTGCCAGCAGTGAAGGGACAGGGAGACTCAACTATGGCTACACCTTC CASSEGTGRLNYGYTF
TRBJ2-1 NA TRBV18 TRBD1 TGTGCCAGCTCACTCGCCCGGACAGGGAGCGCCTACAATGAGCAGTTCTTC CASSLARTGSAYNEQFF